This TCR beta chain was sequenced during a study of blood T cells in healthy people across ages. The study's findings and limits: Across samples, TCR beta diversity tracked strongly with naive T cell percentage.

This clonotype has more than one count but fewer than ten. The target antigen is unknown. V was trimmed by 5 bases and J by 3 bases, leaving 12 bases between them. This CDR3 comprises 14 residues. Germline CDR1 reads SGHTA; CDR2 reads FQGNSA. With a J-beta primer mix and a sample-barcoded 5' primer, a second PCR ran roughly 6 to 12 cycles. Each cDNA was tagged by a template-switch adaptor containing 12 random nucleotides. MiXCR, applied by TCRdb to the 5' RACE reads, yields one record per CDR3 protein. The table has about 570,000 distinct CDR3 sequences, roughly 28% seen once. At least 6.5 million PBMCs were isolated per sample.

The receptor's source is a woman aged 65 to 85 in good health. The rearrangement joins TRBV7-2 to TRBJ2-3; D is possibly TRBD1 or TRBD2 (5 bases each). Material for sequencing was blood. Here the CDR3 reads CASSKGPKTDTQYF. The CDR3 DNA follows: TGTGCCAGCAGCAAGGGACCGAAGACAGATACGCAGTATTTT. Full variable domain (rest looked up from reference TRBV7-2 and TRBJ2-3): GAGVSQSPSNKVTEKGKDVELRCDPISGHTALYWYRQSLGQGLEFLIYFQGNSAPDKSGLPSDRFSAERTGGSVSTLTIQRTQQEDSAVYLCASSKGPKTDTQYFGPGTRLTVL.